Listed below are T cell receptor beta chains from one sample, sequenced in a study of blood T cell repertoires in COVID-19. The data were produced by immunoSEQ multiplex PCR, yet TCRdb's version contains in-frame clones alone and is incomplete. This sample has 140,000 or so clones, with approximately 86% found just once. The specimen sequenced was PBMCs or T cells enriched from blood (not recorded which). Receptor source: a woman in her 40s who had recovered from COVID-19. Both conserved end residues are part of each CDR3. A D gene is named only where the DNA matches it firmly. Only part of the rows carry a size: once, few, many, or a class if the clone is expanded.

CSAGTEITYGYTF,TGCAGCGCTGGGACTGAAATAACCTATGGCTACACCTTC,NA,NA,TRBJ1-2,TRBV29-1
CASSFEVGGYGYTF,TGCGCCAGCAGCTTTGAGGTGGGGGGCTATGGCTACACCTTC,NA,NA,TRBJ1-2,TRBV5-1
CASSTLKSWGYTF,TGTGCCAGCAGCACCCTTAAGAGCTGGGGCTACACCTTC,NA,NA,TRBJ1-2,TRBV3-1/TRBV3-2
CASSLGLAGGPYEQYF,TGCGCCAGCAGCTTGGGCCTAGCGGGAGGGCCATACGAGCAGTACTTC,TRBD2,NA,TRBJ2-7,TRBV5-1
CARTTGVGPDTQYF,TGTGCCAGGACAACAGGGGTGGGTCCAGATACGCAGTATTTT,TRBD1,NA,TRBJ2-3,TRBV19
CASSWISGSSYNEQFF,TGTGCCAGCAGCTGGATCAGCGGGAGCTCCTACAATGAGCAGTTCTTC,TRBD2,once,TRBJ2-1,TRBV14
CAWTIPGGSPLHF,TGTGCCTGGACGATTCCAGGGGGTTCACCCCTCCACTTT,TRBD1,NA,TRBJ1-6,TRBV30
CASSATTEYEQYF,TGTGCCAGCAGCGCAACGACAGAATACGAGCAGTACTTC,NA,NA,TRBJ2-7,TRBV7-2
CASSPPTGNYGYTF,TGCGCCAGCAGCCCCCCCACAGGCAACTATGGCTACACCTTC,NA,NA,TRBJ1-2,TRBV5-1
CASNSEDTQYF,TGTGCCAGCAACTCGGAGGATACGCAGTATTTT,NA,once,TRBJ2-3,TRBV6-5
CASSESRGTEAFF,TGCGCCAGCAGTGAGTCGCGGGGTACTGAAGCTTTCTTT,NA,NA,TRBJ1-1,TRBV10-2
CASSAGLRGELFF,TGCGCCAGCAGCGCTGGACTCCGCGGGGAGCTGTTTTTT,NA,NA,TRBJ2-2,TRBV5-1
CASSLARVSQETQYF,TGCGCCAGCAGCTTGGCCCGGGTTTCCCAAGAGACCCAGTACTTC,NA,once,TRBJ2-5,TRBV5-1
CASSQTGGRTEAFF,TGTGCCAGCAGCCAGACAGGGGGCCGCACTGAAGCTTTCTTT,TRBD1,NA,TRBJ1-1,TRBV3-1/TRBV3-2
CASSFSTDQPQHF,TGCGCCAGCAGCTTTAGCACGGATCAGCCCCAGCATTTT,NA,NA,TRBJ1-5,TRBV5-1
CASSSRTGFHEQYF,TGTGCCAGCAGCTCCAGGACAGGCTTCCACGAGCAGTACTTC,TRBD1,few,TRBJ2-7,TRBV13
CASSQFSGLAVIYEQYF,TGTGCCAGCAGCCAATTCTCGGGACTAGCGGTGATCTACGAGCAGTACTTC,TRBD2,once,TRBJ2-7,TRBV3-1/TRBV3-2
CASSLAGTIYF,TGTGCCAGCAGCTTAGCCGGCACCATATATTTT,NA,NA,TRBJ1-3,TRBV7-6
CASSPPGQGAWNTEAFF,TGTGCCAGCTCACCCCCGGGACAAGGGGCCTGGAACACTGAAGCTTTCTTT,NA,NA,TRBJ1-1,TRBV18
CASSEQGTVGGNTIYF,TGTGCCAGCAGCGAACAGGGAACGGTCGGTGGAAACACCATATATTTT,NA,NA,TRBJ1-3,TRBV9
CASSLDGGGNQPQHF,TGCGCCAGCAGCTTGGACGGCGGGGGCAATCAGCCCCAGCATTTT,NA,NA,TRBJ1-5,TRBV5-1
CASSPGQGVEPQHF,TGTGCCAGCTCGCCCGGACAGGGGGTCGAGCCCCAGCATTTT,TRBD1,once,TRBJ1-5,TRBV18
CASSVLGTGSYEQYF,TGTGCCAGCAGCGTACTGGGGACAGGGTCCTACGAGCAGTACTTC,TRBD1,NA,TRBJ2-7,TRBV9
CATRRLGQGSSPLHF,TGCGCCACCAGGCGGCTGGGACAGGGGAGTTCACCCCTCCACTTT,TRBD1,once,TRBJ1-6,TRBV4-1
CATLSGGYGYTF,TGTGCCACCCTCTCAGGAGGCTATGGCTACACCTTC,NA,NA,TRBJ1-2,TRBV11-3
CASGVAGAQKQFF,TGTGCCAGCGGGGTAGCGGGTGCCCAGAAGCAGTTCTTC,TRBD2,NA,TRBJ2-1,TRBV9
CANPLENTEAFF,TGTGCCAACCCACTTGAGAACACTGAAGCTTTCTTT,NA,few,TRBJ1-1,TRBV27
CASSLGASGNNEQFF,TGCGCCAGCAGCTTAGGGGCTAGCGGGAACAATGAGCAGTTCTTC,TRBD2,NA,TRBJ2-1,TRBV5-1
CASSPGSGNTIYF,TGCGCCAGCAGCCCAGGCTCTGGAAACACCATATATTTT,NA,NA,TRBJ1-3,TRBV5-1
CASSGEGTGELFF,TGTGCCAGCAGCGGGGAGGGCACCGGGGAGCTGTTTTTT,TRBD2,NA,TRBJ2-2,TRBV12-3/TRBV12-4
CASSYGTSSYEQYF,TGTGCCAGCAGTTACGGGACTTCTTCCTACGAGCAGTACTTC,NA,NA,TRBJ2-7,TRBV6-5
CASSPEFRTGELFF,TGTGCCAGCAGCCCTGAGTTTCGCACCGGGGAGCTGTTTTTT,NA,NA,TRBJ2-2,TRBV9
CAVGPAGEKLFF,TGTGCGGTCGGGCCTGCGGGTGAAAAACTGTTTTTT,NA,NA,TRBJ1-4,TRBV19
CASSPKSGRTSPGTQYF,TGTGCCAGCAGCCCAAAGAGCGGGAGGACATCCCCAGGGACCCAGTACTTC,TRBD2,NA,TRBJ2-5,TRBV7-6
CASRPRGGLENNEQFF,TGTGCCAGCAGACCCCGGGGGGGACTAGAGAACAATGAGCAGTTCTTC,TRBD2,NA,TRBJ2-1,TRBV2
CASSLLGTYYGYTF,TGCGCCAGCAGCTTGCTCGGGACATATTATGGCTACACCTTC,NA,NA,TRBJ1-2,TRBV5-1
CASSPSGGGNQPQHF,TGTGCCAGCAGCCCCAGCGGGGGGGGCAATCAGCCCCAGCATTTT,NA,NA,TRBJ1-5,TRBV9
CASSYPTGVYFYGYTF,TGTGCCAGCAGCTATCCGACAGGGGTCTATTTCTATGGCTACACCTTC,TRBD1,NA,TRBJ1-2,TRBV7-9
CASSHRTGMGFF,TGTGCCAGCAGCCACAGGACAGGGATGGGATTCTTT,TRBD1,NA,TRBJ1-1,TRBV3-1/TRBV3-2
CASSVRDMNTEAFF,TGTGCCAGCAGCGTCAGGGATATGAACACTGAAGCTTTCTTT,NA,NA,TRBJ1-1,TRBV9
CASSPVAGRNYGYTF,TGTGCCAGCAGCCCCGTGGCAGGGAGGAACTATGGCTACACCTTC,NA,NA,TRBJ1-2,TRBV11-2
CASKSGYEQYF,TGTGCCAGTAAATCGGGTTACGAGCAGTACTTC,NA,few,TRBJ2-7,TRBV19
CASSFGPRSPLHF,TGTGCCAGTAGTTTCGGTCCGAGATCACCCCTCCACTTT,NA,NA,TRBJ1-6,TRBV19
CASSSGGGGATEAFF,TGTGCCAGCAGTTCGGGGGGGGGAGGAGCGACTGAAGCTTTCTTT,NA,NA,TRBJ1-1,TRBV6-5
CASSHGGRGNEQFF,TGTGCCAGCAGCCACGGGGGTAGGGGCAATGAGCAGTTCTTC,NA,NA,TRBJ2-1,TRBV3-1/TRBV3-2
CASSLSGIREKLFF,TGCGCCAGCAGCTTGTCAGGGATTCGGGAAAAACTGTTTTTT,NA,NA,TRBJ1-4,TRBV5-1
CATSRDLGGTEAFF,TGTGCCACCAGCAGAGATTTGGGGGGCACTGAAGCTTTCTTT,NA,NA,TRBJ1-1,TRBV15
CASTGQGDTEAFF,TGTGCCAGCACAGGACAGGGGGACACTGAAGCTTTCTTT,TRBD1,NA,TRBJ1-1,TRBV2
CASSLWLAGNNEQFF,TGTGCCAGCAGCTTATGGCTAGCGGGGAACAATGAGCAGTTCTTC,TRBD2,NA,TRBJ2-1,TRBV7-8
CASSRGQGHTGELFF,TGTGCCAGCTCACGAGGACAGGGTCACACCGGGGAGCTGTTTTTT,TRBD1,NA,TRBJ2-2,TRBV18
CASSRAGGDFFLYNEQFF,TGTGCCAGCTCACGGGCGGGGGGGGACTTCTTCCTTTACAATGAGCAGTTCTTC,TRBD2,NA,TRBJ2-1,TRBV18